This TCR beta chain is from a study of T cell repertoires in cytomegalovirus infection. TCRdb re-analysed the reads in MiXCR, keeping a single row per CDR3 protein. The data contain about 100,000 distinct CDR3 sequences, approximately 30% of them seen just once; the ten biggest clones take up approximately 71%. The V and J ends lost 11 bases and 3 bases respectively, with 13 bases between them. The germline CDR1 and CDR2 sequences are ENHRY and SYGVKD. This CDR3 has 12 amino acids. This clonotype was detected only a few times. Its antigen is not known. The clonotype comes from a human donor in good health (CMV status not recorded). Some clones in this sample may be carry-over from other donors' samples. The V and J genes are TRBV10-3 and TRBJ1-1, with a weak D call TRBD1 (6 bases). Material: CD8+ T cells from cultured PBMCs, obtained from culture after CMV antigen stimulation. CDR3 DNA: TGTGCCGTTGGGGGCGTCGACACTGAAGCTTTCTTT. This sequence encodes CAVGGVDTEAFF.